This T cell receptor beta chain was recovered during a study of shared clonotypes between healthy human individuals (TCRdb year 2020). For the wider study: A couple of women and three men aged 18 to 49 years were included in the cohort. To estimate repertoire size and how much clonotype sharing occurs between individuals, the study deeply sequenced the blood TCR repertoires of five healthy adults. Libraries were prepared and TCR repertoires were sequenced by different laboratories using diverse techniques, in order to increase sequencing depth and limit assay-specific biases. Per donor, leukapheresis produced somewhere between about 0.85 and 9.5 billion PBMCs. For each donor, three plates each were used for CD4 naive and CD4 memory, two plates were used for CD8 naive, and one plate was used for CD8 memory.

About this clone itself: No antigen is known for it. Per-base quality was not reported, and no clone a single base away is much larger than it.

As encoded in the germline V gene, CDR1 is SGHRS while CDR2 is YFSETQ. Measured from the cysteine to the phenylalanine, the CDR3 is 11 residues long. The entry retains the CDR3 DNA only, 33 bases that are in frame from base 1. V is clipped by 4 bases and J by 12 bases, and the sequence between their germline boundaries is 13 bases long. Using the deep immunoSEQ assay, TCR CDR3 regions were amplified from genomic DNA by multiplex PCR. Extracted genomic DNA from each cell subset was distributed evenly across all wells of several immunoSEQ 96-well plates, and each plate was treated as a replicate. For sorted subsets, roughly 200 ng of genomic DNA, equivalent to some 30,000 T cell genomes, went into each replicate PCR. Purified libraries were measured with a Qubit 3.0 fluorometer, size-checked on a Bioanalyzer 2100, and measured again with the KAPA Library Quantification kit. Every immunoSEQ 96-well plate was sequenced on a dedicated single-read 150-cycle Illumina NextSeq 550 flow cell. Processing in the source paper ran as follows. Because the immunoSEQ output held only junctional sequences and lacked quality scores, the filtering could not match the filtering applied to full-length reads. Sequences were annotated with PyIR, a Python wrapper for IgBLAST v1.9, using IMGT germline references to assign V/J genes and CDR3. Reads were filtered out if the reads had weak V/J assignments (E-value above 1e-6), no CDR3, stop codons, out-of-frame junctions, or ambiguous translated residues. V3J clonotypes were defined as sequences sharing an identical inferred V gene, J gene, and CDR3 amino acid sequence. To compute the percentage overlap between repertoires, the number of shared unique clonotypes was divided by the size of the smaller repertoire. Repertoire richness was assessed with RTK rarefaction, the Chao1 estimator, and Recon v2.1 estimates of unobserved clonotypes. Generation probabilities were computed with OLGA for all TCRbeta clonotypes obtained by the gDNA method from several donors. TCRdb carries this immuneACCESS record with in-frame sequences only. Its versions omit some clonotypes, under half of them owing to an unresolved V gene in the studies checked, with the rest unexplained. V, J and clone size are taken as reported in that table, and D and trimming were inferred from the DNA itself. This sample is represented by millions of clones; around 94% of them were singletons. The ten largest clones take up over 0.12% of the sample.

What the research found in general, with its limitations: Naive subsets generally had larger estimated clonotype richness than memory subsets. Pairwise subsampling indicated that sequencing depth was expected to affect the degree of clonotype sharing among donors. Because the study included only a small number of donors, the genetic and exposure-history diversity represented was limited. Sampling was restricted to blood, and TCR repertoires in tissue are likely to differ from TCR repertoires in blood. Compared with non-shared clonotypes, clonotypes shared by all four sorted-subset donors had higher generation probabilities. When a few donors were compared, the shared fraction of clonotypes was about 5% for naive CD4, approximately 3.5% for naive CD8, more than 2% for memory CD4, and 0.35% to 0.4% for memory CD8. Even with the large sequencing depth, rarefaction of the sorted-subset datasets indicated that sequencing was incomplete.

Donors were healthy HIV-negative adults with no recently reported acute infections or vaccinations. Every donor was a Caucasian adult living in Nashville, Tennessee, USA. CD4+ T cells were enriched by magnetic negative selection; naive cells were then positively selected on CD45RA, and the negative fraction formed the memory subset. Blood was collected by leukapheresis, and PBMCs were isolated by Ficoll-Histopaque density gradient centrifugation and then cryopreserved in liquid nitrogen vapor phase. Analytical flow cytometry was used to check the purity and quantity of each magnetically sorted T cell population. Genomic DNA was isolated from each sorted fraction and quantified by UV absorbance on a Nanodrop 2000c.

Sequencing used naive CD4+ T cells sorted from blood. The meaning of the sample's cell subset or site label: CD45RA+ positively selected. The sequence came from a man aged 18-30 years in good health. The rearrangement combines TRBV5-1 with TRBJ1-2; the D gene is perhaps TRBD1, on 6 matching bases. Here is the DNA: TGCGCCAGCAGCATGGGAGGGGACAACACCTTC. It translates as CASSMGGDNTF.